These 6 T cell receptor beta chains share one sample of origin, sequenced in a study of long-term antiretroviral therapy in people with HIV. With survey level as its setting, the immunoSEQ assay was v3.0. Libraries were prepared by immunoSEQ multiplex PCR; TCRdb keeps only in-frame clonotypes and omits some of them. The sample has roughly 23,000 clones, roughly 84% seen once. This material consisted of unsorted PBMCs, taken 0.1 years before starting antiretroviral therapy. These receptors were collected from a man younger than 35 with HIV.

This chain uses TRBV19 with TRBJ1-3; D is unresolved. Per the germline V gene, CDR1 is LNHDA and CDR2 is SQIVND (reference sequence). The CDR3 is 16 amino acids. V lost 7 bases to trimming and J lost 1 base, with 17 bases between them. This chain's CDR3 is CASTLPSGWSGNTIYF. CDR3 sequence (DNA): TGTGCCAGTACCCTCCCCAGTGGGTGGTCTGGAAACACCATATATTTT.

The J gene is TRBJ1-1, the V gene TRBV13, with D hard to call. CDR1 is PRHDT and CDR2 is FYEKMQ in the germline V gene (reference sequence). The CDR3 has 13 amino acids. V lost 0 bases, J lost 6 bases, and 8 bases lay in between. In nucleotides, the CDR3 is TGTGCCAGCAGCTTAGGACCCAATCCTGAAGCTTTCTTT. It encodes CASSLGPNPEAFF.

The CDR3 loop reads CASMGYEQYF. As DNA, the CDR3 is TGTGCCAGCATGGGGTACGAGCAGTACTTC. This chain links TRBV6-5 with TRBJ2-7; no reliable D call. V lost 7 bases and J lost 4, with 5 bases in between. CDR1 and CDR2 (germline): MNHEY, SVGAGI. The CDR3 covers 10 residues.

The chain joins TRBV29-1 to TRBJ1-2, with D perhaps matching TRBD1 (5 bases). The V and J ends lost 7 bases and 8 bases respectively, with 17 bases between them. Germline V gives CDR1 SQVTM, CDR2 ANQGSEA. This CDR3 is 12 amino acids long. CDR3 loop: CSAHESRGGYTF. The CDR3 DNA follows: TGCAGCGCCCACGAGTCTCGGGGCGGCTACACCTTC.

J is TRBJ1-2 and V is TRBV30, with no clear D. The germline V gene encodes CDR1 GTSNPN and CDR2 SVGIG (reference sequence). V was shortened by 0 bases and J by 4 bases, with 15 bases between the two germline ends. The CDR3 extends over 15 amino acids. The CDR3 DNA sequence: TGTGCCTGGAGTGTACATACTCTCCGGAGCTATGGCTACACCTTC. Its translation: CAWSVHTLRSYGYTF.

The CDR3 loop is CAISASGETWGYTF. The CDR3 DNA reads TGTGCCATCAGTGCTTCAGGGGAAACGTGGGGCTACACCTTC. The chain joins TRBV10-3 to TRBJ1-2; a weak D match, TRBD1 (6 bases). Between the trimmed V and J ends, which lost 4 bases and 8 bases, there was a span of 17 bases. From germline, CDR1 is ENHRY and CDR2 SYGVKD. This CDR3 has 14 residues.